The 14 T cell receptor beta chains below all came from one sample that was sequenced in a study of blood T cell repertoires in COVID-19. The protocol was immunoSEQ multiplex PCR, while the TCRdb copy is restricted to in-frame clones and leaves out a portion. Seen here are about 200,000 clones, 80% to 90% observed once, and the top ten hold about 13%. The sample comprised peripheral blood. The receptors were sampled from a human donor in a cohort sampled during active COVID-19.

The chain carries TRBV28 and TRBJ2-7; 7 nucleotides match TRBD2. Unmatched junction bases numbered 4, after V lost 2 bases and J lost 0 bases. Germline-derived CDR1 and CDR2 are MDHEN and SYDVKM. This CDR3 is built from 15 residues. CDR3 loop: CASSLAGAPSYEQYF. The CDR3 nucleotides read TGTGCCAGCAGTTTAGCGGGAGCTCCCTCCTACGAGCAGTACTTC.

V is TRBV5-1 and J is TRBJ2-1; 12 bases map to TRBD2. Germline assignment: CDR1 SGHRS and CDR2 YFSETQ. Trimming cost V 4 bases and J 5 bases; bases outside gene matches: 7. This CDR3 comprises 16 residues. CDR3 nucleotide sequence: TGCGCCAGCAGCCTCCAGACTAGCGGGAGAAACAATGAGCAGTTCTTC. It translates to CASSLQTSGRNNEQFF.

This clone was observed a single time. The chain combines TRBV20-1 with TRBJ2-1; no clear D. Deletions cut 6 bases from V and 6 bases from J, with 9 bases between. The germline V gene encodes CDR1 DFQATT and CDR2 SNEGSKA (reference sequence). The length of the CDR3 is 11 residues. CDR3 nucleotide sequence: TGCAGTGCCACAAGAATCAATGAGCAGTTCTTC. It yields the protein CSATRINEQFF.

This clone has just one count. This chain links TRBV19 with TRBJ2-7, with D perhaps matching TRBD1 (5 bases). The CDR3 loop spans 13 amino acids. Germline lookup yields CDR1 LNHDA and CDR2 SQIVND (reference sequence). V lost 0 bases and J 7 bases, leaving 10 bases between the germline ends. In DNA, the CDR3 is TGTGCCAGTAGTATAGAGGGGCCTACGGAGCAGTACTTC. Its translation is CASSIEGPTEQYF.

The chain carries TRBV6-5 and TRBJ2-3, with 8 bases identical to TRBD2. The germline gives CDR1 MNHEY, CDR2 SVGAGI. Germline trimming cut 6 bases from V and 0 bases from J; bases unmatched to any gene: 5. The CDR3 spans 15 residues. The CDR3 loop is CASSPTGGSTDTQYF. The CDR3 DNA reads TGTGCCAGCAGCCCGACGGGAGGGAGCACAGATACGCAGTATTTT.

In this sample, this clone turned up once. The CDR3 DNA is TGCGCCAGCAGCATGAGGTCCTATGGTAATTCACCCCTCCACTTT. Residues: CASSMRSYGNSPLHF. V is TRBV5-1 and J is TRBJ1-6; D ambiguous. CDR3 length equals 15 residues. Deletions cut 4 bases from V and 6 bases from J, with 14 bases between. Germline values: CDR1 SGHRS, CDR2 YFSETQ.

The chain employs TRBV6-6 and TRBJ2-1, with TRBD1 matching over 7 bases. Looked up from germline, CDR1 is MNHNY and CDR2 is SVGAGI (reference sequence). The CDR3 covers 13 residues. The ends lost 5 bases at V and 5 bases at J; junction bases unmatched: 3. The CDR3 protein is CASSTTGNNEQFF. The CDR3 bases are TGTGCCAGCAGTACGACAGGGAACAATGAGCAGTTCTTC.

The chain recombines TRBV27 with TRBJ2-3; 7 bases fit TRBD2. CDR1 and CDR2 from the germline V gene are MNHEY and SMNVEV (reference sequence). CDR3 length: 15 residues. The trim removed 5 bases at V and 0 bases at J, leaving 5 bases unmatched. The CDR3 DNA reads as TGTGCCAGCAGTGGGGACTACCCGAGCACAGATACGCAGTATTTT. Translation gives CASSGDYPSTDTQYF.

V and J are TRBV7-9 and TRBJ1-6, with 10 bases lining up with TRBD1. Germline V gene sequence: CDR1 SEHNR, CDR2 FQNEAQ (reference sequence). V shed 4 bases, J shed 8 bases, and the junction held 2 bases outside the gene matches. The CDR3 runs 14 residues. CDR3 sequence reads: CASSSGTGDSPLHF. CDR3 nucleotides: TGTGCCAGCAGCTCCGGGACAGGGGATTCACCCCTCCACTTT.

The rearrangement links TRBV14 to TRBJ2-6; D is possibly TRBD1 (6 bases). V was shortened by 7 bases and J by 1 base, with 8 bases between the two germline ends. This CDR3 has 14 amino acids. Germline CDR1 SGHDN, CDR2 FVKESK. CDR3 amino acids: CASKRGSGANVLTF. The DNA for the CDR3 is TGTGCCAGCAAGAGGGGGTCTGGGGCCAACGTCCTGACTTTC.

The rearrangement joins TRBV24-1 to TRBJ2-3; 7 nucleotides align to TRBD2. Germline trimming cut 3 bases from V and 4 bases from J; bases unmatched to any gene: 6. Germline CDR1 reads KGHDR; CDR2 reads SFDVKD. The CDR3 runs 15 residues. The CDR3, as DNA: TGTGCCACCAGTGATCGGACTAGGGTCCCAGATACGCAGTATTTT. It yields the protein CATSDRTRVPDTQYF.

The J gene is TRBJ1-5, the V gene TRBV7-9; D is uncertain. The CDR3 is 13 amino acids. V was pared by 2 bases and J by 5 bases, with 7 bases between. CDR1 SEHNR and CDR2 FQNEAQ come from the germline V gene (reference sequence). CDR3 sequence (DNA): TGTGCCAGCAGCTTAAGTGTAGATCAGCCCCAGCATTTT. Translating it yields CASSLSVDQPQHF.

The CDR3 nucleotides are TGTGCCAGTAGTATTGGGGCTAGCGGGGTCCTCGGAACCGGGGAGCTGTTTTTT. This gives the protein CASSIGASGVLGTGELFF. The gene calls are TRBV19 and TRBJ2-2; 9 bases line up with TRBD2. The CDR3 consists of 18 residues. With 3 bases clipped from V and 5 bases from J, the junction kept 13 bases outside the gene matches. Germline V CDR1 and CDR2: LNHDA, SQIVND (reference sequence).

CDR3 residues: CASSSRAPGLAGLAEQYF. The CDR3 nucleotides are TGTGCCAGCAGCTCCCGGGCCCCGGGACTAGCGGGTTTGGCCGAGCAGTACTTC. The genes are TRBV5-5 and TRBJ2-7; 12 bases line up with TRBD2. V was pared by 3 bases and J by 6 bases, with 16 bases of the junction left unmatched. CDR3 size: 18 residues. Germline V gives CDR1 SGHKS, CDR2 YYEKEE (reference sequence).